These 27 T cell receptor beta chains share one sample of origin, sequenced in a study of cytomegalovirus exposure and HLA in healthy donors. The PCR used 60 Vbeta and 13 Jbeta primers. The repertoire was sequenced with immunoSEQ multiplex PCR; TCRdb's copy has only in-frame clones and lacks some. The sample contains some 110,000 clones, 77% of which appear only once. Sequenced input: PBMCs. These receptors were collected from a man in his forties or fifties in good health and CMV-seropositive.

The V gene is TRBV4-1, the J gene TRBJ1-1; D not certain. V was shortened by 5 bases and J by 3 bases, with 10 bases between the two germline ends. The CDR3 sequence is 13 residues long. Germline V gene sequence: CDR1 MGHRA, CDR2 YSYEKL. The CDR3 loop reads CASSSPTYTEAFF. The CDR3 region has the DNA TGCGCCAGCAGCTCCCCTACCTACACTGAAGCTTTCTTT.

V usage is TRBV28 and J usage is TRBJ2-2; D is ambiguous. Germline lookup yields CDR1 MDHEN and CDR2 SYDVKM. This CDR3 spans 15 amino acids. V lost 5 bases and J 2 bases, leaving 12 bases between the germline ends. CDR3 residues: CASSPGSLNTGELFF. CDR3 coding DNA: TGTGCCAGCAGTCCCGGTTCTCTCAACACCGGGGAGCTGTTTTTT.

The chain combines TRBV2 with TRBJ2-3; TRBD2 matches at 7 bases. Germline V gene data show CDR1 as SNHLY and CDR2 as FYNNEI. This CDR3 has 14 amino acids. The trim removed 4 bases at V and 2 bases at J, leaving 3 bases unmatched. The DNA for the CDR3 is TGTGCCAGCAGTGGGCGGGAGTACACAGATACGCAGTATTTT. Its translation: CASSGREYTDTQYF.

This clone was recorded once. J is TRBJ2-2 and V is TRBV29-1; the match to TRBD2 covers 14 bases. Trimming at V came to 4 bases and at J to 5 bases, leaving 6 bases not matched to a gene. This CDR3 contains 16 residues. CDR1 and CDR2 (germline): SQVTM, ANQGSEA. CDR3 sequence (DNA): TGCAGCGTTGGTCGGGGGACTAGCGGGAGTACCGGGGAGCTGTTTTTT. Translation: CSVGRGTSGSTGELFF.

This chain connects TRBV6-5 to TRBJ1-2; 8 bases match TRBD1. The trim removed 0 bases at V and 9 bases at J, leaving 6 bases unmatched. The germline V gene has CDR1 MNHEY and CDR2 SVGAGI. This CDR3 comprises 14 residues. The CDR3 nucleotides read TGTGCCAGCAGTTACTCGATATGGACAGGGAGCTACACCTTC. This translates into CASSYSIWTGSYTF.

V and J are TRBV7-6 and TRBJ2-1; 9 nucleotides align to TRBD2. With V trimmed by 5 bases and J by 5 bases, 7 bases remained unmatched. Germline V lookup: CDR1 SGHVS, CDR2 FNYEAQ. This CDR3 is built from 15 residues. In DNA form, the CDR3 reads TGTGCCAGCAGCGTTACCGGGACTAGCAACAATGAGCAGTTCTTC. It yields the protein CASSVTGTSNNEQFF.

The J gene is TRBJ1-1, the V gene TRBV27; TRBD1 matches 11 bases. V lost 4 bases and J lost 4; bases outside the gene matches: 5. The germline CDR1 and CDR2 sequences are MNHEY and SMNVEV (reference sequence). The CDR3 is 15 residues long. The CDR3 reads CASSSGQGGITEAFF. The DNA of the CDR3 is TGTGCCAGCAGTTCGGGACAGGGGGGGATCACTGAAGCTTTCTTT.

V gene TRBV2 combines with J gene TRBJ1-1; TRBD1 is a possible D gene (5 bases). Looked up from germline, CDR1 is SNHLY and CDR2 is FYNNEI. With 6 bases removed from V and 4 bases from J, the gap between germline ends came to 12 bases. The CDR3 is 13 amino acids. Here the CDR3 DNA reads TGTGCCAGCAGCCCACAAGGGGCCACTGAAGCTTTCTTT. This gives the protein CASSPQGATEAFF.

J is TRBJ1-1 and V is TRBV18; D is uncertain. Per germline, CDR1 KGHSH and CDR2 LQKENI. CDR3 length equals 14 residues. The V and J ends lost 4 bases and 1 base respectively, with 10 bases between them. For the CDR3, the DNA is TGTGCCAGCTCACTGACGGGGTCGAACACTGAAGCTTTCTTT. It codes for CASSLTGSNTEAFF.

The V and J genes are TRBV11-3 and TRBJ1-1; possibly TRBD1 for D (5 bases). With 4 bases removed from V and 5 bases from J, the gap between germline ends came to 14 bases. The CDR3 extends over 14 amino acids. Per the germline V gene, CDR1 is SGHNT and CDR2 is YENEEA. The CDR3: CASSSGHGYTEAFF. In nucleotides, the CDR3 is TGTGCCAGCAGCTCAGGACACGGATATACTGAAGCTTTCTTT.

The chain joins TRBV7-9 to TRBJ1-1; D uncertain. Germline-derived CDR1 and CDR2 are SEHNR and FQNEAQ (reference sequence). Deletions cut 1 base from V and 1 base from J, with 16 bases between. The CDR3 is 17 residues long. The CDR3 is CASSLVGLGVWNTEAFF. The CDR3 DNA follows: TGTGCCAGCAGCTTAGTAGGCCTCGGGGTTTGGAACACTGAAGCTTTCTTT.

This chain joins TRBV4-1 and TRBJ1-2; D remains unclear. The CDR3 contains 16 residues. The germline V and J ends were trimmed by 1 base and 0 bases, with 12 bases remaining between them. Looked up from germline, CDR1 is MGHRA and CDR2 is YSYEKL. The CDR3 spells CASSQVRSRANYGYTF. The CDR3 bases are TGCGCCAGCAGCCAAGTCCGGTCCCGAGCTAACTATGGCTACACCTTC.

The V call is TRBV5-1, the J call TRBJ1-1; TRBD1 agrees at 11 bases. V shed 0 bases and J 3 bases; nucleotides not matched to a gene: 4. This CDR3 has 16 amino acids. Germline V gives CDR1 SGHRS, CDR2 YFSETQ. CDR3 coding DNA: TGCGCCAGCAGCTTGGCCGGGGACAGGGGGGACACTGAAGCTTTCTTT. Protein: CASSLAGDRGDTEAFF.

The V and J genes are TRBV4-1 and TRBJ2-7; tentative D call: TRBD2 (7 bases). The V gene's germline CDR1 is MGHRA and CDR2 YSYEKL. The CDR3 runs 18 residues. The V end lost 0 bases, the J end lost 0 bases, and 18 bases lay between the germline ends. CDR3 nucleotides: TGCGCCAGCAGCCAAGATATCCCGAGCGGGACAAGCTCCTACGAGCAGTACTTC. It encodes CASSQDIPSGTSSYEQYF.

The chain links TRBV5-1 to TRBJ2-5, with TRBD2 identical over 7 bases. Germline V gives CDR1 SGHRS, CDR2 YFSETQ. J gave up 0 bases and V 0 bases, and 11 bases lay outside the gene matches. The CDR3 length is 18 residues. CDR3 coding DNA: TGCGCCAGCAGCTTGGCCGTGGGGCGGCGGGGGTACCAAGAGACCCAGTACTTC. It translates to CASSLAVGRRGYQETQYF.

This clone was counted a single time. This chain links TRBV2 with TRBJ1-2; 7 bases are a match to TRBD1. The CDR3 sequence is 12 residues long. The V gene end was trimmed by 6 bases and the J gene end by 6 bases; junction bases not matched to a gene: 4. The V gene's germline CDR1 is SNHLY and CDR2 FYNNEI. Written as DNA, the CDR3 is TGTGCCAGCAGCCCGACAGGGAATGGCTACACCTTC. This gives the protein CASSPTGNGYTF.

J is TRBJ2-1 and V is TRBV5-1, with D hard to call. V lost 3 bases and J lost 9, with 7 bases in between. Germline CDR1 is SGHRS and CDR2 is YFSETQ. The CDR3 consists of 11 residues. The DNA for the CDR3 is TGCGCCAGCAGCTCCTCGTTTGAGCAGTTCTTC. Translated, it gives CASSSSFEQFF.

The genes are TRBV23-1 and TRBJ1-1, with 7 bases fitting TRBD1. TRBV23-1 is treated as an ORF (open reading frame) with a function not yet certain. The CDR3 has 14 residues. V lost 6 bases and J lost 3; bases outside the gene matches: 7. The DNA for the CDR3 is TGCGCCAGCAGCACCAGACAGGGAGACACTGAAGCTTTCTTT. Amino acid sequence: CASSTRQGDTEAFF.

CDR3 loop: CATSRADSSNQPQHF. Written as DNA, the CDR3 is TGTGCCACCAGCAGAGCGGACAGTAGCAATCAGCCCCAGCATTTT. V and J are TRBV15 and TRBJ1-5; a possible D gene is TRBD1 (6 bases). This CDR3 is 15 amino acids long. Germline lookup yields CDR1 LNHNV and CDR2 YYDKDF (reference sequence). Trimming pared 1 base from V and 0 bases from J, leaving 7 bases between.

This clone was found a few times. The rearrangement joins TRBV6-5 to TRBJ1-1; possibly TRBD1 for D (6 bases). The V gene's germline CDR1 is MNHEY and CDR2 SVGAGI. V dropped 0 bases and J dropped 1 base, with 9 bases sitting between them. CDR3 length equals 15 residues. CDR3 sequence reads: CASSYSRTANTEAFF. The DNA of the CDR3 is TGTGCCAGCAGTTACTCGAGGACAGCGAACACTGAAGCTTTCTTT.

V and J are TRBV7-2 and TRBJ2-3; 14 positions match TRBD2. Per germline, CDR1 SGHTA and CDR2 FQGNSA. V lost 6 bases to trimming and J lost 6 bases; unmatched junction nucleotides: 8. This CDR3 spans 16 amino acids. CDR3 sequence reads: CASSTRLAGGSDTQYF. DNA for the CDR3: TGTGCCAGCAGTACAAGACTAGCGGGGGGGAGTGATACGCAGTATTTT.

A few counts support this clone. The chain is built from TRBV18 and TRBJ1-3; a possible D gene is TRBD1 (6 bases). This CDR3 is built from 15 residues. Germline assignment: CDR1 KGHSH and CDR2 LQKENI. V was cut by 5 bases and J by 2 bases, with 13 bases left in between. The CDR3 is CASSTGTGTGNTIYF. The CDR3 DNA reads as TGTGCCAGCTCAACAGGAACAGGGACTGGAAACACCATATATTTT.

The CDR3 loop reads CASSQQGDTEAFF. In nucleotides, the CDR3 is TGCGCCAGCAGCCAACAAGGGGACACTGAAGCTTTCTTT. V and J are TRBV4-1 and TRBJ1-1; perhaps TRBD1 as D (5 bases). V was shortened by 2 bases and J by 3 bases, with 7 bases between the two germline ends. CDR3 length: 13 residues. Germline V gene sequence: CDR1 MGHRA, CDR2 YSYEKL.

Written as DNA, the CDR3 is TGTGCCTGGATTACAGGGATCGAGCAGTACTTC. It encodes CAWITGIEQYF. The genes are TRBV30 and TRBJ2-7, with D perhaps TRBD1 (6 bases). V was pared by 4 bases and J by 6 bases, with 10 bases between. The CDR3 runs to 11 residues. Germline V gene lookup returns CDR1 GTSNPN and CDR2 SVGIG (reference sequence).

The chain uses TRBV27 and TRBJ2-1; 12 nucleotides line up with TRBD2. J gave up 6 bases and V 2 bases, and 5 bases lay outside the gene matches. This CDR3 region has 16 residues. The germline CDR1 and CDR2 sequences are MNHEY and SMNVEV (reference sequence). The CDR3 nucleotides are TGTGCCAGCAGTTTACAACTAGCGGGGGGCCTCAATGAGCAGTTCTTC. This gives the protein CASSLQLAGGLNEQFF.

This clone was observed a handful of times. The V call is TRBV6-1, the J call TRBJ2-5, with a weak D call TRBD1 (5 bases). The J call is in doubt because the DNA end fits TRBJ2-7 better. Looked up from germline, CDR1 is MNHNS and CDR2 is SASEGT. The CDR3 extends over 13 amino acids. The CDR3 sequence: CASSLQGSYEQYF. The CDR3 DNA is TGTGCCAGCAGTTTGCAGGGATCATACGAGCAGTACTTC.

The CDR3 DNA sequence: TGTGCCAGCACTTCTGCGGGGGTCGACAATGAGCAGTTCTTC. This encodes CASTSAGVDNEQFF. The V and J genes are TRBV5-4 and TRBJ2-1; 7 bases align to TRBD2. Germline V lookup: CDR1 SGHNT, CDR2 YYREEE (reference sequence). The trim removed 6 bases at V and 5 bases at J, leaving 8 bases unmatched. This CDR3 is 14 amino acids long.